This TCR beta chain was recovered during a study of molecular identifiers for immune sequencing clone quantification. Study at large: Split five ways in replicates, RNA from roughly 20,000 or 100,000 naive CD8 cells had four portions sequenced.

J gave up 2 bases and V 2 bases, and 7 bases lay outside the gene matches. The CDR3 is 16 residues long. Germline-derived CDR1 and CDR2 are ENHRY and SYGVKD. Bulk TCR libraries were made with methods that had been previously described and with listed TCR primers. TCRdb reprocessed the PCR reads with MiXCR, giving one entry per CDR3 protein. The sample holds more than 450,000 distinct CDR3 sequences, about a fifth seen once. This sequence originates from a human donor in good health. Some libraries in this study had Jurkat cell RNA spiked in. Sequencing was carried out using naive CD8+ T cells from blood, with Jurkat cell RNA spiked in. Subset meaning: FACS-sorted CD8+CD4-CCR7+CD45RA+ naive T cells. This chain joins TRBV10-3 and TRBJ2-7, with 9 nucleotides matching TRBD1. CDR3 DNA sequence: TGTGCCATCAGTGAGGAAACAGGGGGCTTCGCCTACGAGCAGTACTTC. The encoded protein is CAISEETGGFAYEQYF.